A selection of T cell receptor beta chains follows, all from one sample in a study of blood T cell repertoires in COVID-19. Profiled with immunoSEQ multiplex PCR; TCRdb holds only in-frame clones, not every one. This table has roughly 500,000 clones, 89% appearing once. Material: peripheral blood. Receptors were obtained from a man between 18 and 29 years old with COVID-19, enrolled during active disease. The CDR3 runs from the conserved cysteine through the conserved F or W. The D gene is left open where the match is weak. A row's size may be missing; if present it is once, few, many or a size class.

CDR3	DNA	V	size	J	D
CASSLGGVLTF	TGTGCCAGTTCCCTAGGGGGCGTCCTGACTTTC	TRBV19	-	TRBJ2-6	-
CASSFPPDIGSPLHF	TGTGCCAGCAGCTTTCCACCCGACATCGGTTCACCCCTCCACTTT	TRBV6-5	once	TRBJ1-6	-
CASSLSQDNEQYF	TGTGCCAGCAGCTTATCCCAGGATAACGAGCAGTACTTC	TRBV11-2	-	TRBJ2-7	-
CASSRHPFESPEAFF	TGTGCCAGCAGCCGTCACCCCTTCGAGTCTCCTGAAGCTTTCTTT	TRBV3-1/TRBV3-2	-	TRBJ1-1	-
CASSYGGPSYEQYF	TGTGCCAGCAGCTACGGGGGACCGTCATACGAGCAGTACTTC	TRBV11-2	few	TRBJ2-7	-
CASSPQGANTGELFF	TGTGCCAGCTCACCACAGGGGGCGAACACCGGGGAGCTGTTTTTT	TRBV18	few	TRBJ2-2	-
CASSFPGAQSYGYTF	TGTGCCAGCAGCTTCCCGGGTGCGCAAAGTTATGGCTACACCTTC	TRBV5-5	-	TRBJ1-2	-
CASSQRLAAYNEQFF	TGCGCCAGCAGCCAACGACTAGCGGCCTACAATGAGCAGTTCTTC	TRBV4-1	-	TRBJ2-1	TRBD2
CASSPPEGVDTQYF	TGTGCCAGCTCACCACCGGAAGGGGTAGATACGCAGTATTTT	TRBV18	-	TRBJ2-3	-
CASRDGQGSTDTQYF	TGTGCCAGCAGGGACGGACAGGGGAGCACAGATACGCAGTATTTT	TRBV5-4	-	TRBJ2-3	TRBD1
CASSGRTSGDRNIQYF	TGTGCCAGCAGCGGCCGGACTAGCGGGGACCGAAACATTCAGTACTTC	TRBV3-1/TRBV3-2	-	TRBJ2-4	TRBD2
CASSPGTHTDTQYF	TGTGCCAGCAGCCCGGGGACACACACAGATACGCAGTATTTT	TRBV5-4	-	TRBJ2-3	-
CASRKGALDSYEQYF	TGTGCCAGTAGAAAAGGGGCACTGGACTCCTACGAGCAGTACTTC	TRBV19	few	TRBJ2-7	-
CASSMGLSSGNEQFF	TGTGCCAGTAGTATGGGACTATCCTCGGGCAATGAGCAGTTCTTC	TRBV19	-	TRBJ2-1	TRBD2
CASSFREEPDTQYF	TGTGCCAGCAGCTTCCGGGAAGAACCAGATACGCAGTATTTT	TRBV7-8	-	TRBJ2-3	-
CASRRYNEQFF	TGTGCCAGCAGGAGGTACAATGAGCAGTTCTTC	TRBV2	-	TRBJ2-1	-
CASSSRADTQYF	TGTGCCAGCAGTTCTCGCGCAGATACGCAGTATTTT	TRBV28	-	TRBJ2-3	-
CASSELTGYSEAFF	TGCGCCAGCAGCGAATTGACAGGGTATTCTGAAGCTTTCTTT	TRBV5-1	-	TRBJ1-1	TRBD1
CASSLSSGNEQFF	TGTGCCAGCAGTTTATCATCAGGGAATGAGCAGTTCTTC	TRBV27	few	TRBJ2-1	-
CASSSVRGGTGELFF	TGTGCCAGCAGCTCCGTCAGGGGAGGGACCGGGGAGCTGTTTTTT	TRBV7-8	-	TRBJ2-2	-
CASSQDPGVYGYTF	TGTGCCAGCAGCCAAGACCCAGGGGTCTATGGCTACACCTTC	TRBV14	-	TRBJ1-2	-
CATSGLAGGPDTQYF	TGTGCCACCAGTGGCCTAGCGGGAGGGCCCGATACGCAGTATTTT	TRBV24-1	-	TRBJ2-3	TRBD2
CASSFLDSTNSPLHF	TGTGCCAGCAGCTTTCTGGACTCCACTAATTCACCCCTCCACTTT	TRBV5-5	-	TRBJ1-6	-
CASSEGTGLGNTIYF	TGTGCCAGCAGTGAAGGGACAGGGCTTGGAAACACCATATATTTT	TRBV2	-	TRBJ1-3	TRBD1
CASSLRGQGSNYGYTF	TGTGCCAGCAGCTTAAGAGGACAGGGCTCTAACTATGGCTACACCTTC	TRBV7-2	-	TRBJ1-2	TRBD1
CASTLGLGRAEQFF	TGCGCCAGCACATTAGGCCTTGGGAGAGCCGAGCAGTTCTTC	TRBV10-2	-	TRBJ2-1	-
CAGDRDGTEAFF	TGTGCCGGCGACAGGGACGGTACTGAAGCTTTCTTT	TRBV19	-	TRBJ1-1	TRBD1
CASRRYRGPETQYF	TGTGCCAGCAGGCGATACAGGGGCCCAGAGACCCAGTACTTC	TRBV6-5	few	TRBJ2-5	TRBD1
CASSLGVGQGSGGPNNEQFF	TGTGCCAGCAGCTTGGGGGTGGGACAGGGTTCGGGAGGGCCCAACAATGAGCAGTTCTTC	TRBV13	-	TRBJ2-1	-
CSVAKTGFNEQFF	TGCAGCGTCGCGAAGACAGGGTTCAATGAGCAGTTCTTC	TRBV29-1	once	TRBJ2-1	TRBD1
CASSPQGARNTIYF	TGTGCCAGCAGCCCACAGGGGGCCCGAAACACCATATATTTT	TRBV5-6	-	TRBJ1-3	TRBD1
CASKDQGAQPQHF	TGTGCCAGTAAGGATCAGGGGGCACAGCCCCAGCATTTT	TRBV2	-	TRBJ1-5	TRBD1
CASTPYLAGTDEQFF	TGTGCCAGCACCCCATACCTAGCGGGGACGGATGAGCAGTTCTTC	TRBV5-6	-	TRBJ2-1	TRBD2
CASSESGPVNSPLHF	TGTGCCAGCAGTGAATCCGGTCCCGTAAATTCACCCCTCCACTTT	TRBV2	few	TRBJ1-6	-
CASSEWDSQYGYTF	TGTGCCAGCAGTGAATGGGACAGCCAGTATGGCTACACCTTC	TRBV6-1	-	TRBJ1-2	TRBD1
CASRQDLLNEQFF	TGTGCCAGCAGACAGGACCTATTGAATGAGCAGTTCTTC	TRBV12-3/TRBV12-4	-	TRBJ2-1	-
CASSLQQGYNSPLHF	TGCGCCAGCAGCTTGCAACAGGGTTATAATTCACCCCTCCACTTT	TRBV5-1	-	TRBJ1-6	-
CASTPGVNTEAFF	TGTGCCAGCACACCGGGGGTGAACACTGAAGCTTTCTTT	TRBV2	-	TRBJ1-1	-
CASSVGTGPFQETQYF	TGTGCCAGCAGCGTGGGTACAGGCCCTTTCCAAGAGACCCAGTACTTC	TRBV5-6	-	TRBJ2-5	-
CASSYQGSTGELFF	TGTGCCAGCAGTTACCAGGGTTCTACCGGGGAGCTGTTTTTT	TRBV6-5	-	TRBJ2-2	-
CASSEGSSGRASQYF	TGTGCCAGCAGTGAAGGGTCTAGCGGGAGGGCCTCCCAGTACTTC	TRBV6-1	-	TRBJ2-5	TRBD2
CASSHPRGVGNQPQHF	TGTGCCAGCAGCCATCCCAGGGGGGTGGGCAATCAGCCCCAGCATTTT	TRBV7-2	few	TRBJ1-5	TRBD1
CASSEGAGAGANVLTF	TGTGCCAGCAGTGAAGGGGCAGGGGCTGGGGCCAACGTCCTGACTTTC	TRBV2	-	TRBJ2-6	-
CASIPDRGGYNEQFF	TGTGCCAGCATACCGGACCGAGGAGGGTACAATGAGCAGTTCTTC	TRBV11-2	-	TRBJ2-1	-
CASRGGVEAFF	TGTGCCAGCAGGGGGGGGGTAGAAGCTTTCTTT	TRBV3-1/TRBV3-2	-	TRBJ1-1	-
CASSLGQIAGYTF	TGTGCCAGCAGTTTGGGACAGATAGCTGGCTACACCTTC	TRBV12-3/TRBV12-4	-	TRBJ1-2	TRBD1